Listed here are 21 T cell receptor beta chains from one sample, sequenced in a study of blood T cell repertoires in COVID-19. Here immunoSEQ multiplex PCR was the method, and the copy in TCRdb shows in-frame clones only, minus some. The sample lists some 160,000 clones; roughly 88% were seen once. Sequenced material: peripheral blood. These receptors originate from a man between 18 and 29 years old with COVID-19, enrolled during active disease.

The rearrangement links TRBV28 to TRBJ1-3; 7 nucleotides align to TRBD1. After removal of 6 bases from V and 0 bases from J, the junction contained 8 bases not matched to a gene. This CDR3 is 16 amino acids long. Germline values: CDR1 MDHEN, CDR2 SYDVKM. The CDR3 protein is CASSPGQVISGNTIYF. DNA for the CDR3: TGTGCCAGCAGCCCAGGACAGGTGATCTCTGGAAACACCATATATTTT. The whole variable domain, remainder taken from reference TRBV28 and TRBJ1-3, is DVKVTQSSRYLVKRTGEKVFLECVQDMDHENMFWYRQDPGLGLRLIYFSYDVKMKEKGDIPEGYSVSREKKERFSLILESASTNQTSMYLCASSPGQVISGNTIYFGEGSWLTVV.

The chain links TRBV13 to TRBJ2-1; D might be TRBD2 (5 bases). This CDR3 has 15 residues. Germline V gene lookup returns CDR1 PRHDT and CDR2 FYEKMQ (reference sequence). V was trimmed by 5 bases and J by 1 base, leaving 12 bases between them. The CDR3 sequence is CASSLAGLSYNEQFF. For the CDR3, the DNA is TGTGCCAGCAGCCTCGCGGGCCTTTCCTACAATGAGCAGTTCTTC.

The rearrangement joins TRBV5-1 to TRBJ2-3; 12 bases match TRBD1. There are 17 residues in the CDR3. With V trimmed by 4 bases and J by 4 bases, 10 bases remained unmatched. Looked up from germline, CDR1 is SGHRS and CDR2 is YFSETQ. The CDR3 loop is CASSLGTGGAVADTQYF. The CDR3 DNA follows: TGCGCCAGCAGCCTAGGGACAGGGGGCGCTGTAGCAGATACGCAGTATTTT. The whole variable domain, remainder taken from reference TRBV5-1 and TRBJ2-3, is KAGVTQTPRYLIKTRGQQVTLSCSPISGHRSVSWYQQTPGQGLQFLFEYFSETQRNKGNFPGRFSGRQFSNSRSEMNVSTLELGDSALYLCASSLGTGGAVADTQYFGPGTRLTVL.

The CDR3 bases are TGTGCCAGCAGCTTAAGGGGACTAGGGACTTACGAGCAGTACTTC. As protein: CASSLRGLGTYEQYF. The chain has TRBV7-8 and TRBJ2-7; TRBD2 matches at 8 bases. Germline trimming cut 2 bases from V and 4 bases from J; bases unmatched to any gene: 7. Germline-derived CDR1 and CDR2 are SGHVS and FQNEAQ. This CDR3 has 15 residues.

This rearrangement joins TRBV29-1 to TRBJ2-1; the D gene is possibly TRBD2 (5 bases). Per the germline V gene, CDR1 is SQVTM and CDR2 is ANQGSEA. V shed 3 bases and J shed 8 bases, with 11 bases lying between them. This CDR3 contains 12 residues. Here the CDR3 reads CSVEVEGYEQFF. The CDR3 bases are TGCAGCGTTGAGGTCGAGGGCTATGAGCAGTTCTTC.

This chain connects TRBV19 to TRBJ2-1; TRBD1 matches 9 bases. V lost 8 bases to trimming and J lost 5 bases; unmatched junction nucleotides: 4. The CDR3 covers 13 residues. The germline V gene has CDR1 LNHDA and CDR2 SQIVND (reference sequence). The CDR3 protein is CASGTGPHNEQFF. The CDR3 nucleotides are TGTGCCAGTGGGACAGGGCCACACAATGAGCAGTTCTTC.

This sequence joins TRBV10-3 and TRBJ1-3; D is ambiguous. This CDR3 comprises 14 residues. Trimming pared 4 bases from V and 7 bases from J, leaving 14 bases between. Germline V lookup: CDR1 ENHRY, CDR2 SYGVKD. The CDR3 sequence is CAISVLIHGNTIYF. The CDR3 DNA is TGTGCCATCAGTGTCCTCATTCACGGGAACACCATATATTTT.

The CDR3 here is CASSLGGQRNSPLHF. The CDR3, as DNA: TGTGCCAGCAGCTTAGGAGGTCAGCGAAATTCACCCCTCCACTTT. The gene calls are TRBV11-1 and TRBJ1-6; D not certain. The V and J ends lost 1 base and 7 bases respectively, with 11 bases between them. The CDR3 extends over 15 amino acids. In germline, CDR1 is SGHAT, CDR2 FQDESV (reference sequence).

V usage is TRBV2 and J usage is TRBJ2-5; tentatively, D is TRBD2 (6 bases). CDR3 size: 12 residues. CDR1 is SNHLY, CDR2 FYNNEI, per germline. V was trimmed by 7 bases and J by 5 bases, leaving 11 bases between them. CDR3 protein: CASTGTVETQYF. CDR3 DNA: TGTGCCAGCACGGGGACTGTTGAGACCCAGTACTTC.

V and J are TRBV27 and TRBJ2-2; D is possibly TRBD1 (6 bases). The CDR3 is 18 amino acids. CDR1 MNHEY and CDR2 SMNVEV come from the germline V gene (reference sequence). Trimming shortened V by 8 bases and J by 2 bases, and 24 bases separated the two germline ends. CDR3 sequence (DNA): TGTGCCAGCCTCAGGCGGTGGGACACGCCCCAAAACACCGGGGAGCTGTTTTTT. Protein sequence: CASLRRWDTPQNTGELFF.

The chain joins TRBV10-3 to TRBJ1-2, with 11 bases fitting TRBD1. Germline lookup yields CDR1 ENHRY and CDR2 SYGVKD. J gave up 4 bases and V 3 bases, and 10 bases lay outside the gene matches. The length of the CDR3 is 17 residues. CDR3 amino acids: CAISDPGTGGMTYGYTF. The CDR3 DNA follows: TGTGCCATCAGTGACCCCGGGACAGGGGGAATGACCTATGGCTACACCTTC.

The CDR3 DNA reads TGCAGCGTTATCAGATCATTCTCCTACGAGCAGTACTTC. Amino acid sequence: CSVIRSFSYEQYF. The chain carries TRBV29-1 and TRBJ2-7; unclear D gene. Trimming stripped 5 bases from V and 0 bases from J, with 11 bases between. The CDR3 length is 13 residues. Germline V CDR1 and CDR2: SQVTM, ANQGSEA.

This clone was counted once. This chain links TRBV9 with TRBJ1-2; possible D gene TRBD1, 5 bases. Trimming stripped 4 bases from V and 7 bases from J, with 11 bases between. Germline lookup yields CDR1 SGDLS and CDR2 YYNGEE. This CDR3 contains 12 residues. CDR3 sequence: CASSRGGSGYTF. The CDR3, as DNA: TGTGCCAGCAGCCGGGGGGGATCTGGCTACACCTTC.

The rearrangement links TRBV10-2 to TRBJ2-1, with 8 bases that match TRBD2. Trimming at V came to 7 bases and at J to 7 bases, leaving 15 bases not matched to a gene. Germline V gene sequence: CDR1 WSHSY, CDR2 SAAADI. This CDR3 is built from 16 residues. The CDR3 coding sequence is TGCGCCAGCACGGCTAGCCCGGGGGGGTCGGGGAATGAGCAGTTCTTC. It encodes CASTASPGGSGNEQFF.

The CDR3 DNA sequence: TGTGCCAGCAGCTTAGGGGGGGGTTTTGAAAAACTGTTTTTT. Encoded protein: CASSLGGGFEKLFF. The chain is built from TRBV11-2 and TRBJ1-4; D may be TRBD1 (5 bases). Germline assignment: CDR1 SGHAT and CDR2 FQNNGV. Trimming removed 1 base at V and 7 bases at J, with 10 bases between. The CDR3 spans 14 residues.

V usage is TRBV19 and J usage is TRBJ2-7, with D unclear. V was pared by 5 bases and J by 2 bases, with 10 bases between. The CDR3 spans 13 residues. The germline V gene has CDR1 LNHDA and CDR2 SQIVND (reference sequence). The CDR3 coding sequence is TGTGCCAGTAGTGCTTCGGTAGCCTACGAGCAGTACTTC. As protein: CASSASVAYEQYF.

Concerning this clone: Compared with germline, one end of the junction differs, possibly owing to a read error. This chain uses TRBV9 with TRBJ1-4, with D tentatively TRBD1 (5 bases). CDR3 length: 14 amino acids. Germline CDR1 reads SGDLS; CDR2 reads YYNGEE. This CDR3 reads CASSSGETNEKLLF. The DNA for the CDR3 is TGTGCCAGCAGCTCGGGGGAAACTAATGAAAAACTGCTTTTT. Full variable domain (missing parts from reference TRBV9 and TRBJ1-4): DSGVTQTPKHLITATGQRVTLRCSPRSGDLSVYWYQQSLDQGLQFLIQYYNGEERAKGNILERFSAQQFPDLHSELNLSSLELGDSALYFCASSSGETNEKLLFGSGTQLSVL.

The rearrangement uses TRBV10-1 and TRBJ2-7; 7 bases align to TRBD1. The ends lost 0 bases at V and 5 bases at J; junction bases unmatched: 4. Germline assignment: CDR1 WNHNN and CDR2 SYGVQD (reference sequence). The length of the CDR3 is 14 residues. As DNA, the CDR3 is TGCGCCAGCAGTGAGTCTGGGACAGATGACGAGCAGTACTTC. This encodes CASSESGTDDEQYF.

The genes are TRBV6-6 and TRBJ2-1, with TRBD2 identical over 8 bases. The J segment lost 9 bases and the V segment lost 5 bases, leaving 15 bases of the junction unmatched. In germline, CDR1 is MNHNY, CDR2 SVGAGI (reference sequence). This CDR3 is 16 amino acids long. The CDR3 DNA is TGTGCCAGCAGTCCCCGACCAGCGGGAGAGTCGGGTGAGCAGTTCTTC. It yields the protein CASSPRPAGESGEQFF.

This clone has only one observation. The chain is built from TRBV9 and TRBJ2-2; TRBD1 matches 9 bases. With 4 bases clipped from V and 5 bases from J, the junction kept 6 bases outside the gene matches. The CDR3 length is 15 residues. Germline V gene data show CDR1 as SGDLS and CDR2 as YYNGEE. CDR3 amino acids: CASSPRQGGTGELFF. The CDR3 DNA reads TGTGCCAGCAGCCCACGACAGGGGGGTACCGGGGAGCTGTTTTTT.

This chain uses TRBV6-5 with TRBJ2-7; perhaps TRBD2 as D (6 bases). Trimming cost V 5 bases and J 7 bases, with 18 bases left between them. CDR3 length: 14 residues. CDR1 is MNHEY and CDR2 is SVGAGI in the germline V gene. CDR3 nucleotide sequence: TGTGCCAGCAGTCCAAGCGGGTTCCGGCAGGAGCAGTACTTC. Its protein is CASSPSGFRQEQYF.